This is a list of T cell receptor beta chains from one sample in a study of vaccination and CD4 T cells after COVID-19. TCRdb processed the PCR reads anew with MiXCR; each CDR3 protein has one entry. The data contain roughly 9,000 distinct CDR3 sequences, roughly 61% of them singletons. What these receptors recognize is not known. Sequencing was done on a sample of CD4+ T cells from blood, cultured in vitro. All receptors derive from a human donor who had recovered from COVID-19. The CDR3 runs from the conserved cysteine through the conserved F or W. A D gene is named only where the DNA matches it firmly. Where a row states a size, it is once, few, many or the class of an expanded clone; other rows omit it.

TRBD2	14	TRBJ2-7	TRBV27	few	TGTGCCAGCAAAGGACTAGCGGGCCCCTACGAGCAGTACTTC	CASKGLAGPYEQYF
TRBD1	14	TRBJ2-7	TRBV10-3	.	TGTGCCATCAGTGAGGGGACAGGATCCTACGAGCAGTACTTC	CAISEGTGSYEQYF
.	12	TRBJ2-7	TRBV6-1	.	TGTGCCAGCAGTCGCAGGGGTCGCGAGCAGTACTTC	CASSRRGREQYF
.	15	TRBJ1-3	TRBV19	few	TGTGCCACTCGATCAGGGGATGTGGCTGGAAACACCATATATTTT	CATRSGDVAGNTIYF
.	14	TRBJ2-1	TRBV7-2	.	TGTGCCAGCAGCTTAGAGGCGCGGACGTTGGAGCAGTTCTTC	CASSLEARTLEQFF
.	14	TRBJ2-7	TRBV28	.	TGTGCCAGCAGTTGGGGACGCCGATCCTACGAGCAGTACTTC	CASSWGRRSYEQYF
.	15	TRBJ1-4	TRBV25-1	.	TGTGCCAGCAGTGAGATCGGGGCCAGTTATGAAAAACTGTTTTTT	CASSEIGASYEKLFF
TRBD1	17	TRBJ2-3	TRBV7-2	medium-sized	TGTGCCAGCAGCCGAACCCGGGACAGTCCTAGCACAGATACGCAGTATTTT	CASSRTRDSPSTDTQYF
.	17	TRBJ2-3	TRBV12-3/TRBV12-4	.	TGTGCCAGCAGTTTACGGTATCTGGGAGTGGGTACAGATACGCAGTATTTT	CASSLRYLGVGTDTQYF
.	11	TRBJ2-7	TRBV20-1	few	TGCAGTGCTAGAGAACGACACCAGCAGTACTTC	CSARERHQQYF
.	15	TRBJ1-5	TRBV7-8	few	TGTGCCAGCAGCTTAGCGCGGCTAGCAGGAGGGCCCCAGCATTTT	CASSLARLAGGPQHF
.	14	TRBJ2-3	TRBV24-1	.	TGTGCCACCAGGGGGGTAGCGGGCACAGATACGCAGTATTTT	CATRGVAGTDTQYF
TRBD2	18	TRBJ2-2	TRBV15	.	TGTGCCACCAGCAGAGAGGGTCTAGCGGGAGGGTCCCCCGGGGAGCTGTTTTTT	CATSREGLAGGSPGELFF
TRBD2	13	TRBJ2-1	TRBV20-1	.	TGCAGTGCTAGAGGTGGGAGCGGGAGGAAGGAGTTCTTC	CSARGGSGRKEFF
.	14	TRBJ1-2	TRBV12-3/TRBV12-4	medium-sized	TGTGCCAGCCACCCGGGGGGAGGGGGCTATGGCTACACCTTC	CASHPGGGGYGYTF
TRBD2	14	TRBJ2-2	TRBV6-1	.	TGTGCCAGCAGACTAGCGGAGAACACCGGGGAGCTGTTTTTT	CASRLAENTGELFF
.	13	TRBJ2-1	TRBV6-1	.	TGTGCCAGCACGATGGGTAGCTGGGGTGAGCAGTTCTTC	CASTMGSWGEQFF